This T cell receptor (beta chain) emerged from a study of OX40 agonist ivuxolimab in advanced cancers. Whole-study context: In this trial design, patients received ivuxolimab intravenously at 0.01 to 10 mg/kg every 2 weeks. Three patients, one with hepatocellular carcinoma and two with cutaneous melanoma, responded partially. Study-level points and caveats: Both blood CD4+ and CD8+ T cells showed clonal growth by week 6 at 0.1 to 3.0 mg/kg.

To note about this clone: The antigen is not known.

Produced via immunoSEQ multiplex PCR; TCRdb's table is partial and in-frame only. The repertoire includes approximately 100,000 clones, approximately 90% of them detected once, and 0.7% to 1% sits in the top ten. From germline, CDR1 is MDHEN and CDR2 SYDVKM. This CDR3 is 13 amino acids long. V lost 4 bases to trimming and J lost 2 bases, with 9 bases between them. The source is an adult with an advanced solid tumor such as melanoma, head and neck, liver or kidney cancer. Sequencing was performed on CD4+ or CD8+ T cells sorted from blood, taken in a trial of the OX40 agonist ivuxolimab. V usage is TRBV28 and J usage is TRBJ2-7; D tentatively fits TRBD1 or TRBD2 (5 bases each). The CDR3, as DNA: TGTGCCAGCAGTTCTGGGGGTACCTACGAGCAGTACTTC. Translating it yields CASSSGGTYEQYF.